This T cell receptor (beta chain) was retrieved from a study of early T cells in non-severe SARS-CoV-2 infection. Of note for this clonotype: Its target is not known.

Whole-study results and caveats: A preference for anti-spike CD8 responses marked VDJdb matching, which missed private and CD4 specificities.

V dropped 1 base and J dropped 0 bases, with 6 bases sitting between them. The CDR3 runs 14 residues. CDR1 and CDR2 (germline): SEHNR, FQNEAQ (reference sequence). Individual cDNA molecules carried attached unique molecular identifiers. A single record per CDR3 protein comes from TCRdb applying MiXCR to the 5' RACE reads. Of 70,000 to 90,000 distinct CDR3 sequences listed, 15% are singletons. This sequence was found in an adult who was a healthcare worker with PCR-confirmed SARS-CoV-2 infection or an uninfected control (not recorded which). The chain couples TRBV7-9 to TRBJ1-2, with D uncertain. The source material was whole blood. The CDR3 nucleotides are TGTGCCAGCAGCTTAGTGGAGGCTAACTATGGCTACACCTTC. This codes for CASSLVEANYGYTF.